Each of the 18 T cell receptor beta chains below was sequenced from the same sample in a study of blood T cell repertoires in COVID-19 (TCRdb year 2020). Library preparation employed the immunoSEQ multiplex PCR assay. TCRdb took over this immuneACCESS table, retaining in-frame rearrangements with V and J assigned. Such tables are incomplete; in checked studies, under half of the missing clones stem from an unresolved V gene, and the remainder is unexplained. The sample includes 280,000 or so clones, with under 90% observed a single time. The top ten hold approximately 9% of the sample. Sequencing was carried out using peripheral blood. Every receptor here comes from a woman aged 45-60 years who had recovered from COVID-19.

V gene TRBV4-3 combines with J gene TRBJ2-7; TRBD2 might be the D (5 bases). V was cut by 4 bases and J by 0 bases, with 19 bases left in between. CDR1 LGHNA and CDR2 YSLEER come from the germline V gene. CDR3 length: 17 amino acids. CDR3 in amino acids: CASSPSAGAGPSYEQYF. CDR3 nucleotide sequence: TGCGCCAGCAGCCCCTCGGCGGGCGCGGGCCCCTCCTACGAGCAGTACTTC.

The chain has TRBV12-3 or TRBV12-4 and TRBJ2-1, with 7 bases aligning to TRBD2. J lost 6 bases, V lost 5 bases, and 4 bases had no gene match. The CDR3 loop spans 13 amino acids. The CDR3 region has the DNA TGTGCCAGCAGTCGGGACTATTCCAATGAGCAGTTCTTC. Its protein product is CASSRDYSNEQFF.

The V gene is TRBV27, the J gene TRBJ2-2, with 9 nucleotides matching TRBD1. The V and J ends lost 1 base and 1 base, in that order; junction bases with no gene match: 13. The CDR3 runs to 20 residues. Germline V CDR1 and CDR2: MNHEY, SMNVEV (reference sequence). Here the CDR3 DNA reads TGTGCCAGCAGTTTATTGCCCCTACCGACAGGGGGGAAGAACACCGGGGAGCTGTTTTTT. Translation: CASSLLPLPTGGKNTGELFF.

This chain joins TRBV5-1 and TRBJ1-1, with 7 bases identical to TRBD1. This CDR3 has 13 amino acids. With V trimmed by 0 bases and J by 6 bases, 2 bases remained unmatched. Germline V gene lookup returns CDR1 SGHRS and CDR2 YFSETQ. CDR3 DNA sequence: TGCGCCAGCAGCTTGGGACAGGGCCCTGAAGCTTTCTTT. Translation gives CASSLGQGPEAFF.

The sample holds a few counts of this clone. The chain has TRBV7-2 and TRBJ2-7; no clear D gene. Trimming took 3 bases from V and 6 from J, leaving 12 bases between them. The CDR3 is 13 residues long. The germline V gene encodes CDR1 SGHTA and CDR2 FQGNSA. The CDR3 nucleotides read TGTGCCAGCAGCTTTCCCTCCCCCCTCGAGCAGTACTTC. Translation gives CASSFPSPLEQYF. Based on the CDR3 plus reference TRBV7-2 and TRBJ2-7, the full variable domain is GAGVSQSPSNKVTEKGKDVELRCDPISGHTALYWYRQSLGQGLEFLIYFQGNSAPDKSGLPSDRFSAERTGGSVSTLTIQRTQQEDSAVYLCASSFPSPLEQYFGPGTRLTVT.

The rearrangement uses TRBV21-1 and TRBJ2-3; the table's D call of TRBD2 was not tested on the DNA. TRBV21-1 is a known pseudogene. There are 18 residues in the CDR3. CDR3 loop: CASSKGWGGDCSPDTQYF. The CDR3 coding sequence is TGTGCCAGCAGCAAAGGCTGGGGAGGGGACTGTTCCCCTGATACGCAGTATTTT.

V and J are TRBV24-1 and TRBJ2-2; perhaps TRBD2 as D (5 bases). The length of the CDR3 is 15 residues. Germline V gene lookup returns CDR1 KGHDR and CDR2 SFDVKD. Trimming removed 6 bases at V and 4 bases at J, with 14 bases between. CDR3 residues: CATSRGSPITGELFF. CDR3 sequence (DNA): TGTGCCACCAGTCGCGGGTCCCCAATCACCGGGGAGCTGTTTTTT.

The chain employs TRBV27 and TRBJ2-5; 13 nucleotides line up with TRBD2. The CDR3 runs to 15 residues. The V segment lost 4 bases and the J segment 5 bases; nucleotides outside the gene matches: 4. The germline V gene encodes CDR1 MNHEY and CDR2 SMNVEV (reference sequence). This CDR3 reads CASSSLTSGRETQYF. In nucleotides, the CDR3 is TGTGCCAGCAGTTCTCTGACTAGCGGGAGGGAGACCCAGTACTTC.

V and J are TRBV5-6 and TRBJ2-2, with D uncertain. This CDR3 has 14 residues. Germline V gives CDR1 SGHDT, CDR2 YYEEEE. Trimming stripped 0 bases from V and 1 base from J, with 4 bases between. CDR3: CASSLVQNTGELFF. As DNA, the CDR3 is TGTGCCAGCAGCTTGGTACAGAACACCGGGGAGCTGTTTTTT. Together with reference TRBV5-6 and TRBJ2-2, the CDR3 gives the full variable domain: DAGVTQSPTHLIKTRGQQVTLRCSPKSGHDTVSWYQQALGQGPQFIFQYYEEEERQRGNFPDRFSGHQFPNYSSELNVNALLLGDSALYLCASSLVQNTGELFFGEGSRLTVL.

The chain carries TRBV9 and TRBJ2-3, with 7 bases matching TRBD2. Germline loops: CDR1 SGDLS, CDR2 YYNGEE. The CDR3 runs 15 residues. V gave up 6 bases and J gave up 2 bases; unmatched junction bases: 9. The CDR3 here is CASTPGTTDTDTQYF. Written as DNA, the CDR3 is TGTGCCAGCACCCCCGGGACTACCGACACAGATACGCAGTATTTT.

This clone has only one observation. This chain uses TRBV6-2 or TRBV6-3 with TRBJ2-5; 12 nucleotides line up with TRBD2. The CDR3 sequence is 15 residues long. J lost 6 bases, V lost 2 bases, and 4 bases had no gene match. Looked up from germline, CDR1 is MNHEY and CDR2 is SVGEGT. CDR3 sequence: CASSYGTSGLKTQYF. CDR3 bases: TGTGCCAGCAGTTACGGGACTAGCGGGCTGAAGACCCAGTACTTC.

V gene TRBV5-1 combines with J gene TRBJ1-1, with 8 nucleotides matching TRBD1. The V and J ends lost 3 bases and 0 bases, in that order; junction bases with no gene match: 4. Germline V gives CDR1 SGHRS, CDR2 YFSETQ. The length of the CDR3 is 15 residues. The CDR3 nucleotides read TGCGCCAGCAGCTCCGGACAGGGAATGAACACTGAAGCTTTCTTT. Its protein is CASSSGQGMNTEAFF.

The genes are TRBV24-1 and TRBJ1-2; D remains ambiguous. V was cut by 4 bases and J by 5 bases, with 13 bases left in between. Germline values: CDR1 KGHDR, CDR2 SFDVKD. CDR3 size: 14 residues. The CDR3 sequence: CATSDPGSRYGYTF. CDR3 in DNA: TGTGCCACCAGTGACCCCGGGAGTAGGTATGGCTACACCTTC.

The genes are TRBV4-3 and TRBJ1-4, with D maybe TRBD1 (6 bases). CDR1 LGHNA and CDR2 YSLEER come from the germline V gene. The V end lost 2 bases, the J end lost 6 bases, and 16 bases lay between the germline ends. CDR3 size: 16 residues. CDR3 sequence reads: CASSQTQGQGDEKLFF. CDR3 DNA sequence: TGCGCCAGCAGCCAAACCCAGGGACAAGGAGATGAAAAACTGTTTTTT.

This chain connects TRBV18 to TRBJ2-7; TRBD2 might be the D (6 bases). Trimming pared 5 bases from V and 3 bases from J, leaving 17 bases between. The length of the CDR3 is 15 residues. Germline CDR1 is KGHSH and CDR2 is LQKENI. In DNA form, the CDR3 reads TGTGCCAGCTCAGGGAGGAACTTGTTTCTCTACGAGCAGTACTTC. It encodes CASSGRNLFLYEQYF.

The rearrangement uses TRBV7-2 and TRBJ2-7; TRBD1 matches 10 bases. Germline lookup yields CDR1 SGHTA and CDR2 FQGNSA. J was trimmed by 5 bases and V by 4 bases; bases with no gene match: 5. CDR3 length: 14 amino acids. This CDR3 reads CASSSRDRGDEQYF. CDR3 nucleotides: TGTGCCAGCAGCTCCCGGGACAGGGGCGACGAGCAGTACTTC.

V is TRBV4-2 and J is TRBJ1-5, with 8 bases fitting TRBD1. Germline loops: CDR1 LGHNA, CDR2 YNFKEQ. The length of the CDR3 is 15 residues. V lost 2 bases and J lost 11; bases outside the gene matches: 11. In nucleotides, the CDR3 is TGTGCCAGCAGCCAACAGAGACAGGGGATATCGTCCCAGCATTTT. Residues: CASSQQRQGISSQHF.

V and J are TRBV4-2 and TRBJ1-4, with TRBD1 as a possible D gene (5 bases). Germline CDR1 LGHNA, CDR2 YNFKEQ. V was clipped by 4 bases and J by 0 bases, with 9 bases between them. The CDR3 sequence is 15 residues long. This CDR3 reads CASSRIGATNEKLFF. In DNA, the CDR3 is TGTGCCAGCAGCCGAATAGGGGCAACTAATGAAAAACTGTTTTTT.